The clone carrying this T cell receptor beta chain has just a few counts. The authors' processing: Estimation of nucleated cell counts relied on the amplification of reference gene primers. Using immunoSEQ multiplex PCR, the repertoire was profiled, and TCRdb retains in-frame clones only, with some absent. V and J calls plus clone size are reproduced from that table; the DNA served to infer D and trimming. The repertoire includes 100,000 to 150,000 clones, approximately 74% of them detected once, and 6% sits in the top ten. This entry comes from a study of blood T cell repertoires in COVID-19. Study summary: The study drew acute and convalescent COVID-19 samples from the United States, Italy and Spain. Sources were T cells, B-cell-depleted T cells, or PBMCs; the material itself was cDNA or gDNA.

After removal of 5 bases from V and 7 bases from J, the junction contained 3 bases not matched to a gene. CDR1 and CDR2 (germline): SEHNR, FQNEAQ (reference sequence). The CDR3 sequence is 12 residues long. What was sequenced was peripheral blood. V and J are TRBV7-9 and TRBJ2-7; 9 bases align to TRBD2. The sequence was collected from a man older than 75 with COVID-19, enrolled during active disease. The CDR3 sequence is CASSLGLAEQYF. CDR3 in DNA: TGTGCCAGCAGCCTCGGACTAGCGGAGCAGTACTTC.